Presented here are 26 T cell receptor beta chains from one specimen sequenced in a study of neoadjuvant anti-PD-1 for oral cavity cancer. Method: immunoSEQ multiplex PCR; TCRdb's copy keeps in-frame clones and lacks some. The sample includes fewer than 90,000 clones, under 85% of them seen just once. Specimen: PBMCs, collected before nivolumab (anti-PD-1) treatment. These receptors all stem from a person aged 35 to 85 with oral cavity squamous cell carcinoma.

This chain joins TRBV27 and TRBJ2-5, with D unclear. The CDR3 loop spans 14 amino acids. The germline CDR1 and CDR2 sequences are MNHEY and SMNVEV (reference sequence). Trimming cost V 4 bases and J 5 bases, with 14 bases left between them. The CDR3 DNA reads TGTGCCAGCAGTTCCCCCATTAAAGGGGAGACCCAGTACTTC. Translating gives CASSSPIKGETQYF.

The V gene is TRBV2, the J gene TRBJ2-7; 11 positions agree with TRBD2. The length of the CDR3 is 14 residues. Germline V gives CDR1 SNHLY, CDR2 FYNNEI. J gave up 4 bases and V 3 bases, and 2 bases lay outside the gene matches. The CDR3 region has the DNA TGTGCCAGCAGTGAGCCTAGCGGGGGGTACGAGCAGTACTTC. Translating gives CASSEPSGGYEQYF. Filled out from reference TRBV2 and TRBJ2-7, the complete variable domain reads EPEVTQTPSHQVTQMGQEVILRCVPISNHLYFYWYRQILGQKVEFLVSFYNNEISEKSEIFDDQFSVERPDGSNFTLKIRSTKLEDSAMYFCASSEPSGGYEQYFGPGTRLTVT.

V gene TRBV2 combines with J gene TRBJ2-7; 11 bases agree with TRBD2. Germline trimming cut 6 bases from V and 3 bases from J; bases unmatched to any gene: 4. CDR1 SNHLY and CDR2 FYNNEI come from the germline V gene. This CDR3 contains 14 residues. The chain's CDR3 is CASRETSGDYEQYF. CDR3 nucleotides: TGTGCCAGCAGAGAGACTAGCGGGGACTACGAGCAGTACTTC.

The V gene is TRBV4-1, the J gene TRBJ2-5; 7 positions match TRBD2. This CDR3 region has 16 residues. The V and J ends lost 0 bases and 5 bases, in that order; junction bases with no gene match: 9. The germline gives CDR1 MGHRA, CDR2 YSYEKL. CDR3: CASSQDQAGVRETQYF. The CDR3 nucleotides read TGCGCCAGCAGCCAAGATCAGGCGGGAGTTCGGGAGACCCAGTACTTC.

This clone was picked up one time. This chain uses TRBV7-9 with TRBJ2-6; D unresolved. Germline assignment: CDR1 SEHNR and CDR2 FQNEAQ (reference sequence). The CDR3 runs to 15 residues. V shed 1 base and J shed 0 bases, with 4 bases lying between them. The CDR3 nucleotides are TGTGCCAGCAGCTTAGTGGGCTCTGGGGCCAACGTCCTGACTTTC. Amino acid sequence: CASSLVGSGANVLTF.

This rearrangement joins TRBV4-2 to TRBJ2-1; TRBD2 matches at 15 bases. The CDR3 length is 15 residues. J lost 8 bases, V lost 1 base, and 0 bases had no gene match. Germline lookup yields CDR1 LGHNA and CDR2 YNFKEQ. The CDR3 loop is CASSQGTSGRDEQFF. The CDR3 coding sequence is TGTGCCAGCAGCCAAGGGACTAGCGGGAGGGATGAGCAGTTCTTC.

V and J are TRBV11-3 and TRBJ2-3; 12 bases match TRBD1. The trim removed 5 bases at V and 6 bases at J, leaving 12 bases unmatched. The germline V gene has CDR1 SGHNT and CDR2 YENEEA. CDR3 length equals 17 residues. CDR3 bases: TGTGCCAGCAGCCTAGGGGCGGGACAGGGGGCTGCCGATACGCAGTATTTT. It encodes CASSLGAGQGAADTQYF.

This chain joins TRBV6-5 and TRBJ2-7; a possible D gene is TRBD2 (6 bases). The CDR3 spans 16 residues. V was clipped by 2 bases and J by 0 bases, with 14 bases between them. The germline V gene has CDR1 MNHEY and CDR2 SVGAGI. Here the CDR3 DNA reads TGTGCCAGCAGTTACCGGACTACAAGGAGCTCCTACGAGCAGTACTTC. Translating it yields CASSYRTTRSSYEQYF.

This rearrangement joins TRBV27 to TRBJ2-7, with 11 bases lining up with TRBD2. The length of the CDR3 is 14 residues. From germline, CDR1 is MNHEY and CDR2 SMNVEV (reference sequence). V lost 6 bases, J lost 3 bases, and 4 bases stayed unmatched. CDR3: CASRTGLAGYEQYF. In DNA form, the CDR3 reads TGTGCCAGCAGAACCGGACTAGCGGGCTACGAGCAGTACTTC.

V gene TRBV6-1 combines with J gene TRBJ2-2, with TRBD1 matching 8 bases. Germline trimming cut 11 bases from V and 4 bases from J; bases unmatched to any gene: 9. The CDR3 is made up of 14 amino acids. Germline CDR1 reads MNHNS; CDR2 reads SASEGT. The CDR3 DNA is TGTGCCTCCCGGACAGGGTTGGGCACCGGGGAGCTGTTTTTT. It encodes CASRTGLGTGELFF.

This chain joins TRBV6-5 and TRBJ1-5; TRBD1 matches 7 bases. V was pared by 7 bases and J by 3 bases, with 6 bases of the junction left unmatched. The CDR3 has 14 amino acids. CDR1 and CDR2 from the germline V gene are MNHEY and SVGAGI. CDR3 protein: CASTRGQDNQPQHF. The CDR3 DNA sequence: TGTGCCAGCACCAGAGGACAGGACAATCAGCCCCAGCATTTT.

The genes are TRBV2 and TRBJ2-2; TRBD2 is a possible D gene (7 bases). This CDR3 has 13 amino acids. The germline V and J ends were trimmed by 6 bases and 7 bases, with 12 bases remaining between them. Germline CDR1 is SNHLY and CDR2 is FYNNEI. The CDR3 here is CASRERDNGELFF. The CDR3 nucleotides are TGTGCCAGCAGAGAGCGGGACAACGGGGAGCTGTTTTTT. Looking up the rest from reference TRBV2 and TRBJ2-2 gives the full variable domain: EPEVTQTPSHQVTQMGQEVILRCVPISNHLYFYWYRQILGQKVEFLVSFYNNEISEKSEIFDDQFSVERPDGSNFTLKIRSTKLEDSAMYFCASRERDNGELFFGEGSRLTVL.

The J gene is TRBJ1-4, the V gene TRBV30; D uncertain. The ends were cut back, 3 bases at V and 8 bases at J, with 13 bases in the middle. Germline lookup yields CDR1 GTSNPN and CDR2 SVGIG (reference sequence). The CDR3 loop spans 13 amino acids. CDR3 sequence reads: CAWSPQQWEKLFF. The CDR3 DNA is TGTGCCTGGAGCCCCCAGCAATGGGAAAAACTGTTTTTT.

The chain joins TRBV29-1 to TRBJ1-1; 7 positions match TRBD1. The CDR3 has 14 residues. Germline CDR1 and CDR2: SQVTM and ANQGSEA. With V trimmed by 1 base and J by 6 bases, 8 bases remained unmatched. The CDR3 sequence: CSVEGRQGLAEAFF. The CDR3 DNA is TGCAGCGTTGAAGGGAGACAGGGCCTCGCTGAAGCTTTCTTT.

The chain couples TRBV4-1 to TRBJ2-7; no firm D call. The CDR3 extends over 15 amino acids. Germline CDR1 reads MGHRA; CDR2 reads YSYEKL. Trimming took 0 bases from V and 1 from J, leaving 10 bases between them. CDR3 residues: CASSQDRPRSYEQYF. The CDR3 DNA follows: TGCGCCAGCAGCCAAGATCGCCCCCGGTCCTACGAGCAGTACTTC.

The sample holds many counts of this clone. J is TRBJ1-2 and V is TRBV10-1; D gene uncertain. V was cut by 7 bases and J by 6 bases, with 15 bases left in between. Germline-derived CDR1 and CDR2 are WNHNN and SYGVQD (reference sequence). The CDR3 sequence is 13 residues long. The DNA of the CDR3 is TGCGCCAGCACCGAGAGACTCTTGGATGGCTACACCTTC. Translated: CASTERLLDGYTF.

The chain carries TRBV29-1 and TRBJ2-2; the D is unclear. Germline CDR1 is SQVTM and CDR2 is ANQGSEA. CDR3 size: 13 residues. The germline V and J ends were trimmed by 1 base and 7 bases, with 10 bases remaining between them. The CDR3 sequence: CSVEVLWGGELFF. The CDR3 DNA is TGCAGCGTTGAAGTATTGTGGGGCGGGGAGCTGTTTTTT.

The rearrangement uses TRBV6-1 and TRBJ2-5, with TRBD1 identical over 7 bases. V trimming: 6 bases; J trimming: 0 bases; junction bases outside the gene matches: 4. Germline assignment: CDR1 MNHNS and CDR2 SASEGT. The length of the CDR3 is 14 residues. The CDR3, as DNA: TGTGCCAGCAGGAAGGGACAGAACCAAGAGACCCAGTACTTC. This gives the protein CASRKGQNQETQYF.

This clone was detected only once. The V call is TRBV2, the J call TRBJ2-7; 8 nucleotides match TRBD1. CDR1 SNHLY and CDR2 FYNNEI come from the germline V gene. This CDR3 spans 14 amino acids. Trimming at V came to 5 bases and at J to 7 bases, leaving 10 bases not matched to a gene. The CDR3 DNA reads as TGTGCCAGCAGTCAGTTGGGACAGGTCTCGGAGCAGTACTTC. This sequence encodes CASSQLGQVSEQYF.

The gene calls are TRBV5-1 and TRBJ2-5; 9 bases are shared with TRBD1. The CDR3 length is 17 residues. Germline CDR1 reads SGHRS; CDR2 reads YFSETQ. V was clipped by 0 bases and J by 2 bases; unmatched bases: 8. The chain's CDR3 is CASSLALSGTGQETQYF. Here the CDR3 DNA reads TGCGCCAGCAGCTTGGCCCTCTCCGGGACAGGGCAAGAGACCCAGTACTTC.

This clone came up once. V is TRBV4-1 and J is TRBJ2-7; 7 nucleotides line up with TRBD2. This CDR3 region has 16 residues. Germline CDR1 reads MGHRA; CDR2 reads YSYEKL. After removal of 1 base from V and 0 bases from J, the junction contained 6 bases not matched to a gene. Written as DNA, the CDR3 is TGCGCCAGCAGCCAAGCCGCCGGGGGGAGCTCCTACGAGCAGTACTTC. It yields the protein CASSQAAGGSSYEQYF.

This sequence joins TRBV5-6 and TRBJ2-2; D is ambiguous. Germline CDR1 and CDR2: SGHDT and YYEEEE. Between the trimmed V and J ends, which lost 3 bases and 5 bases, there was a span of 5 bases. The CDR3 spans 12 residues. The CDR3 protein is CASSSQTGELFF. CDR3 in DNA: TGTGCCAGCAGCTCCCAGACCGGGGAGCTGTTTTTT.

This clone has only one observation. The CDR3 loop is CASSLGGGRENEKLFF. Written as DNA, the CDR3 is TGTGCCAGCAGCTTGGGGGGCGGCAGGGAGAATGAAAAACTGTTTTTT. The chain combines TRBV5-4 with TRBJ1-4, with D tentatively TRBD1 (5 bases). The CDR3 extends over 16 amino acids. The germline gives CDR1 SGHNT, CDR2 YYREEE (reference sequence). Trimming left V 0 bases short and J 5 bases short, with 14 bases between.

J is TRBJ2-4 and V is TRBV25-1; a weak D match, TRBD2 (6 bases). Germline V gene data show CDR1 as MGHDK and CDR2 as SYGVNS. This CDR3 is 13 amino acids long. Trimming removed 3 bases from V and 8 bases from J, with 11 bases in between. The CDR3 protein is CASSDGGEDIQYF. The CDR3 coding sequence is TGTGCCAGCAGTGATGGTGGGGAGGACATTCAGTACTTC.

The CDR3 region is CASSLSAVGGYTF. In DNA, the CDR3 is TGTGCCAGCAGCTTAAGTGCTGTAGGTGGCTACACCTTC. This chain uses TRBV11-1 with TRBJ1-2, with D hard to call. The CDR3 contains 13 residues. The germline CDR1 and CDR2 sequences are SGHAT and FQDESV (reference sequence). Trimming shortened V by 2 bases and J by 7 bases, and 11 bases separated the two germline ends.

The chain recombines TRBV6-5 with TRBJ2-3; TRBD2 might be the D (5 bases). CDR1 and CDR2 (germline): MNHEY, SVGAGI. The CDR3 contains 11 residues. Trimming pared 6 bases from V and 5 bases from J, leaving 6 bases between. The CDR3 DNA is TGTGCCAGCAGGAGGGTAGATACGCAGTATTTT. This gives the protein CASRRVDTQYF.